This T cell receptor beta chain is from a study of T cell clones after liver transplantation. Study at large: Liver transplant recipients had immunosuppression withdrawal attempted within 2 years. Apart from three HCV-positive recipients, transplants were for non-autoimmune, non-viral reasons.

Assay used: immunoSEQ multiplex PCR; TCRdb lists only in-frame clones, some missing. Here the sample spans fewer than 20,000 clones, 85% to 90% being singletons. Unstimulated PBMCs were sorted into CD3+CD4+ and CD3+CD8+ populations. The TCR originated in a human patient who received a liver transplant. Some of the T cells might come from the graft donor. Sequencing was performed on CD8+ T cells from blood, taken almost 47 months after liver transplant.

CDR3 residues: CATGRTSGDEQFF. CDR3 nucleotides: TGTGCCACCGGTCGGACTAGCGGGGATGAGCAGTTCTTC. The chain couples TRBV27 to TRBJ2-1, with 12 bases fitting TRBD2. The germline V gene encodes CDR1 MNHEY and CDR2 SMNVEV (reference sequence). This CDR3 spans 13 amino acids. V lost 10 bases and J lost 8; bases outside the gene matches: 6.